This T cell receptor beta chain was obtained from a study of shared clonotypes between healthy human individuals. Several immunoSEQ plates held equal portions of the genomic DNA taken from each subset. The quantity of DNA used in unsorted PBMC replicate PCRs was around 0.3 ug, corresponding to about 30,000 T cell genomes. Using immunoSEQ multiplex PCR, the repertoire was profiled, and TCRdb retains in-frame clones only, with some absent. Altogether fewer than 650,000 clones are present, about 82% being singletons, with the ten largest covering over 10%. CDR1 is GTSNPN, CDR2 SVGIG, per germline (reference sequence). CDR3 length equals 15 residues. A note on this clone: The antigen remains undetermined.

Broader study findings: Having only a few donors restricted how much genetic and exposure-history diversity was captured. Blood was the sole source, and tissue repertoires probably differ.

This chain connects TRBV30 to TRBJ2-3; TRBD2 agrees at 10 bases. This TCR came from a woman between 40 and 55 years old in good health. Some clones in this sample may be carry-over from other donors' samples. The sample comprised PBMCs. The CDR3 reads CATGGASGRADTQYF. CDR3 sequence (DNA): TGTGCGACGGGGGGGGCTAGCGGGAGAGCAGATACGCAGTATTTT.